There are a few counts of the clone carrying this T cell receptor beta chain. The data belong to a study of blood T cell repertoires in COVID-19. TCRdb keeps only in-frame clones here, not all; method: immunoSEQ multiplex PCR. Here the sample spans around 190,000 clones, over 80% being singletons. Germline V gives CDR1 KGHSH, CDR2 LQKENI. This CDR3 contains 13 residues. Trimming took off 6 bases at V and 3 bases at J, with 11 bases between the two ends. The receptor comes from a young man with acute COVID-19. Sample: PBMCs or T cells enriched from blood (not recorded which). The V call is TRBV18, the J call TRBJ2-5; tentative D call: TRBD2 (5 bases). CDR3 loop: CASSPGLEETQYF. DNA for the CDR3: TGTGCCAGCTCCCCTGGACTGGAAGAGACCCAGTACTTC.